This T cell receptor beta chain was obtained from a study of blood T cell repertoires in COVID-19. In the study overall: COVID-19 samples, acute and convalescent, were from the United States, Italy and Spain. T cells, B-cell-depleted T cells, or PBMCs provided the cDNA or gDNA that served as material.

In regard to this clone: The sample carries other DNA sequences with the same CDR3.

This CDR3 comprises 15 residues. Germline CDR1 LNHDA, CDR2 SQIVND (reference sequence). V was clipped by 4 bases and J by 4 bases; unmatched bases: 6. Only in-frame clones appear in the TCRdb table, and some are missing; sequencing was by immunoSEQ multiplex PCR. The sample has fewer than 150,000 clones, roughly 81% seen once. The source is a human donor in a cohort sampled during active COVID-19. Sequenced material: peripheral blood. The rearrangement uses TRBV19 and TRBJ1-5, with TRBD1 matching 8 bases. CDR3 nucleotides: TGTGCCAGTAGTACTGGACAGGGCCGAAATCAGCCCCAGCATTTT. Protein: CASSTGQGRNQPQHF.